Listed here are 3 T cell receptor beta chains from one sample, sequenced in a study of post-analysis software for immune sequencing data (dated by TCRdb to the mid-2010s). General findings and caveats noted by the study authors: Significantly higher frequencies in patients than in controls were found for roughly 5 TRBV segments, including TRBV5-6, TRBV5-1 and TRBV20-1.

Library preparation used PCR. Sequencing relied on an Illumina HiSeq 2500. To reduce PCR and sequencing biases, unique molecular identifiers were incorporated into the TCR beta cDNA libraries. The public reads were reanalyzed by TCRdb: fastp trimming at Q25, MiXCR alignment, in-frame beta chains only. Duplicate CDR3 protein sequences are folded into a single record with the most common DNA and genes. This sample is represented by about 500,000 distinct CDR3 sequences; under 55% of them were singletons. Of the sample, about an eighth falls within the top ten clones. Their cognate antigens are unknown. Specimen: blood. Receptor source: a girl under 18 with multiple sclerosis.

This sequence joins TRBV4-3 and TRBJ2-2, with D possibly TRBD1 on 6 matching bases. The germline gives CDR1 LGHNA, CDR2 YSLEER. The V end was cut by 1 base, the J end by 0 bases, with 9 bases between. The CDR3 length is 16 residues. DNA for the CDR3: TGCGCCAGCAGCCAAGCGAAGGGGGCGAACACCGGGGAGCTGTTTTTT. As protein: CASSQAKGANTGELFF.

Details on this clonotype: An end of the junction does not agree with germline; a read error may underlie this. V is TRBV20-1 and J is TRBJ1-2, with TRBD1 identical over 11 bases. The CDR3 runs to 18 residues. CDR1 DFQATT and CDR2 SNEGSKA come from the germline V gene (reference sequence). The CDR3 DNA follows: TGCAGTACTAGAGAAAACGGGAAGGGAGGACAGGGGGCCCGTGGCTACACCTTC. Translation gives CSTRENGKGGQGARGYTF.

V usage is TRBV12-3 or TRBV12-4 and J usage is TRBJ2-7; possibly TRBD1 for D (6 bases). The CDR3 loop spans 15 amino acids. The V end lost 2 bases, the J end lost 6 bases, and 17 bases lay between the germline ends. CDR3: CASSLTTGPRPEQYF. For the CDR3, the DNA is TGTGCCAGCAGTTTAACGACAGGCCCAAGGCCCGAGCAGTACTTC.